The next 7 T cell receptor beta chains were all read from a single sample in a study of T cell repertoires in cytomegalovirus infection. Using its own MiXCR run on the reads, TCRdb lists one record per CDR3 protein. The table has some 920,000 distinct CDR3 sequences, 25% to 40% seen once. These receptors' targets are unknown. The material sequenced was cultured CD8+ T cells from PBMCs, taken from culture after CMV antigen stimulation. These receptors were collected from a human donor in good health (CMV status not recorded). Some clones in this sample may be carry-over from other donors' samples.

To note about this clonotype: The germline gene is not matched at one end of the junction; a read error may be the cause. The V gene is TRBV4-2, the J gene TRBJ2-7; tentatively, D is TRBD2 (5 bases). There are 14 residues in the CDR3. Germline CDR1 LGHNA, CDR2 YNFKEQ. CDR3 region: CASSQGLDSYEQYF. The CDR3 DNA reads as TGTGCCAGCAGTCAAGGACTGGACTCCTACGAGCAGTACTTC.

This clonotype has only a few counts. The J gene is TRBJ1-2, the V gene TRBV6-1, with 7 bases matching TRBD1. This CDR3 contains 18 residues. The J segment lost 0 bases and the V segment lost 7 bases, leaving 17 bases of the junction unmatched. The germline CDR1 and CDR2 sequences are MNHNS and SASEGT. CDR3 sequence: CASKQSPTGIHANYGYTF. In DNA, the CDR3 is TGTGCCAGCAAACAGAGCCCGACAGGGATTCATGCTAACTATGGCTACACCTTC.

The CDR3 sequence is CATSRDRTATYEQYF. The CDR3 region has the DNA TGTGCCACCAGCAGAGATAGGACAGCTACCTACGAGCAGTACTTC. The chain couples TRBV15 to TRBJ2-7; D possibly corresponds to TRBD1 (6 bases). CDR1 LNHNV and CDR2 YYDKDF come from the germline V gene (reference sequence). CDR3 length: 15 residues. With 0 bases removed from V and 2 bases from J, the gap between germline ends came to 11 bases.

This chain links TRBV28 with TRBJ2-7; D is perhaps TRBD1 or TRBD2 (6 bases each). Trimming removed 5 bases at V and 5 bases at J, with 22 bases between. The V gene's germline CDR1 is MDHEN and CDR2 SYDVKM. CDR3 length equals 16 residues. The CDR3 loop is CASSPGGLRQRHEQYV. CDR3 nucleotides: TGTGCCAGCAGTCCCGGGGGCCTGCGACAGCGACACGAGCAGTACGTC.

This sequence joins TRBV6-5 and TRBJ2-3, with 9 bases lining up with TRBD2. The CDR3 is 16 amino acids. Looked up from germline, CDR1 is MNHEY and CDR2 is SVGAGI. V lost 4 bases and J lost 3; bases outside the gene matches: 8. CDR3 DNA sequence: TGTGCCAGCAGTTCCGTGGATAGCGGGGGAACAGATACGCAGTATTTT. This encodes CASSSVDSGGTDTQYF.

Here the CDR3 DNA reads TGTGCCAGCAGCGGGGGTGGCCTTGAAGCTTTCTTT. Its translation: CASSGGGLEAFF. This chain joins TRBV5-8 and TRBJ1-1, with D possibly TRBD1 on 5 matching bases. Germline values: CDR1 SGHTS, CDR2 YDEGEE. The CDR3 runs to 12 residues. V gave up 4 bases and J gave up 7 bases, with 11 bases separating them.

CDR3 coding DNA: TGTGCCAGCAGCTTATCGCCAGGGGGCTACGAGCTGTACGTC. Residues: CASSLSPGGYELYV. The chain is built from TRBV7-3 and TRBJ2-7; TRBD1 matches 8 bases. Germline loops: CDR1 SGHTA, CDR2 FQGTGA. CDR3 size: 14 residues.